This T cell receptor beta chain was recovered during a study of tumor and adjacent non-tumor tissue in lung cancer. Overall study: Samples averaged roughly 4.2 million productive TCRbeta reads each. General study points: Compared with tumor, normal lung showed significantly lower TCR diversity. Tumor repertoires had a smaller top 100 clone share than normal lung.

A modified ARM-PCR protocol with three rounds of nested PCR amplified TCRbeta. TCRdb independently ran MiXCR on the multiplex PCR reads; one entry per CDR3 protein. Found here are 70,000 to 90,000 distinct CDR3 sequences, about three quarters of them singletons; the top ten hold 12%. Concerning this clonotype itself: Its cognate antigen is unknown. At one end, the junction sequence differs from germline, possibly due to a read error.

The V gene's germline CDR1 is SGHDT and CDR2 YYEEEE. The CDR3 is 16 amino acids. RNA was extracted from bulk tissue without any cell sorting. Between August and November 2014, newly diagnosed, chemotherapy-naive lung cancer patients underwent thoracic surgery in China. The clonotype originates from a woman in her fifties or sixties with non-small cell lung cancer. Material for sequencing was lung tumor tissue. V is TRBV5-6 and J is TRBJ1-6; perhaps TRBD1 as D (5 bases). The CDR3, as DNA: TGTGTCAGCAGCGAACGCCAACTTGGGGGGATTTCACCCTTCCACTTT. This gives the protein CVSSERQLGGISPFHF. The variable domain in full, with the rest retrieved from reference TRBV5-6 and TRBJ1-6, is DAGVTQSPTHLIKTRGQQVTLRCSPKSGHDTVSWYQQALGQGPQFIFQYYEEEERQRGNFPDRFSGHQFPNYSSELNVNALLLGDSALYLCVSSERQLGGISPFHFGNGTRLTVT.